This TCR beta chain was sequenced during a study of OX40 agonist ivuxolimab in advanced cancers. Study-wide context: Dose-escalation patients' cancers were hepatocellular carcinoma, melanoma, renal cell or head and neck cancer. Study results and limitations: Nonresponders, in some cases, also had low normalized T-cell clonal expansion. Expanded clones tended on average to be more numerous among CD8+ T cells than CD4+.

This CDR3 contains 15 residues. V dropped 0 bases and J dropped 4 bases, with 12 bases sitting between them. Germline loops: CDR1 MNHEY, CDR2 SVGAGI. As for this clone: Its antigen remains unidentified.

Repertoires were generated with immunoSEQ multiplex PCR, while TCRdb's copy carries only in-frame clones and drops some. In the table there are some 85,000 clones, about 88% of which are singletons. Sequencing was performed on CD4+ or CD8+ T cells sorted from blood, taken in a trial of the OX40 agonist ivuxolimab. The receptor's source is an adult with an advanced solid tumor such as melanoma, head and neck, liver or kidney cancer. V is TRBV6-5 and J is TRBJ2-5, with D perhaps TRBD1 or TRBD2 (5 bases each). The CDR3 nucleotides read TGTGCCAGCAGTTACTCGAGCCCAGGGAGAGAGACCCAGTACTTC. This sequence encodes CASSYSSPGRETQYF.